This T cell receptor (beta chain) originates from a study of spatial heterogeneity in lung cancer. The study's findings and limits: Resection saw ubiquitous expanded tumor TCRs appear in blood more than follow-up did.

A single record per CDR3 protein comes from TCRdb applying MiXCR to the 5' RACE reads. This table holds over 35,000 distinct CDR3 sequences, about 10% found once. Trimming cost V 5 bases and J 4 bases, with 15 bases left between them. The CDR3 has 14 residues. This clonotype showed up many times. Its antigen is not known. Time point indicated: blood at routine non-recurrence follow-up after resection. This sequence originates from a female donor with early-stage non-small cell lung cancer. The sequencing here drew on PBMCs, taken at follow-up. This chain uses TRBV12-3 or TRBV12-4 with TRBJ2-7; D call uncertain. CDR3 sequence (DNA): TGTGCCAGCAGTCCTCCGGCGGATAGGTACGAGCAGTACTTC. Amino acid sequence: CASSPPADRYEQYF.